Given below is one T cell receptor (beta chain) in context. This clonotype was seen at least ten times. No cognate antigen has been identified for it. No base-level quality is on record; no much larger clone is a single base apart. To prepare the library, 5' RACE was applied. The sequencer was a NextSeq 500. The TCR library protocol attached unique molecular identifiers to individual cDNA molecules to correct for sequencing error and PCR bias. Both TCR alpha and beta chains were sequenced, and tight co-correlation was observed between alpha and beta sequence abundances in each sample. From the authors' description of their analysis: Decombinator V4 was used to annotate TCR sequences for V gene, J gene and CDR3. TCRs were defined as expanded if a significant change between any two time points was detected under a Poisson model with p below 0.0001. TCR abundances were normalised to the total number of TCRs sequenced per sample and expressed as counts per million. TRAV1-2 paired with TRAJ12, TRAJ20 or TRAJ33 defined MAIT TCRs, while TRAV10 paired with TRAJ18 defined iNKT TCRs. VDJdb, accessed 1 November 2021, was searched for CMV, EBV and SARS-CoV-2 annotated TCRs, excluding TCRs annotated for multiple antigens. In TCRdb, the public reads were trimmed at Q25 with fastp and aligned with MiXCR, with productive beta chains retained. Rows with a matching CDR3 protein are joined into one entry that keeps the most common DNA and genes. What appears here as the V and J calls and clone size reflects TCRdb's work, not the paper's. Here the sample has tens of thousands of distinct CDR3 sequences; approximately 12% occur a single time. The ten largest clones represent around 4.5% of the sample.

The data belong to a study of early T cells in non-severe SARS-CoV-2 infection (dated by TCRdb to the early 2020s). For context, the study as a whole: Bulk RNA from unsorted whole blood was used for TCR sequencing, so alpha and beta chains could not be paired. On the study overall, not on this receptor specifically: Matching against VDJdb was skewed toward anti-spike CD8 responses, likely underestimated virus-specific expansions, and missed private and CD4 specificities.

A case-control design nested within a healthcare worker cohort in London, UK, was used, with weekly nasopharyngeal swab PCR tests and blood sampling performed. Healthcare workers were enrolled in the week of the UK lockdown, from 23 to 31 March 2020, and were followed every week for up to roughly 16 weeks. The CDR3 goes from the cysteine to the phenylalanine over 16 residues. Only the CDR3 DNA is retained, 48 bases long and in frame from the first base. V loses 3 bases at its end and J loses 0 bases; junction bases beyond the gene matches: 5. As encoded in the germline V gene (reference sequence), CDR1 is PRHDT while CDR2 is FYEKMQ.

The chain links TRBV13 with TRBJ2-1; TRBD1 aligns with 7 central bases. The receptor was isolated from an adult who was a healthcare worker with PCR-confirmed SARS-CoV-2 infection or an uninfected control (not recorded which). Sequenced: whole blood. The DNA sequence follows: TGTGCCAGCAGCTTCGAGGGGGCGACCTCCTACAATGAGCAGTTCTTC. Its amino acids are CASSFEGATSYNEQFF. With all but the CDR3 taken from the reference TRBV13 and TRBJ2-1 genes, the full variable domain is: AAGVIQSPRHLIKEKRETATLKCYPIPRHDTVYWYQQGPGQDPQFLISFYEKMQSDKGSIPDRFSAQQFSDYHSELNMSSLELGDSALYFCASSFEGATSYNEQFFGPGTRLTVL.